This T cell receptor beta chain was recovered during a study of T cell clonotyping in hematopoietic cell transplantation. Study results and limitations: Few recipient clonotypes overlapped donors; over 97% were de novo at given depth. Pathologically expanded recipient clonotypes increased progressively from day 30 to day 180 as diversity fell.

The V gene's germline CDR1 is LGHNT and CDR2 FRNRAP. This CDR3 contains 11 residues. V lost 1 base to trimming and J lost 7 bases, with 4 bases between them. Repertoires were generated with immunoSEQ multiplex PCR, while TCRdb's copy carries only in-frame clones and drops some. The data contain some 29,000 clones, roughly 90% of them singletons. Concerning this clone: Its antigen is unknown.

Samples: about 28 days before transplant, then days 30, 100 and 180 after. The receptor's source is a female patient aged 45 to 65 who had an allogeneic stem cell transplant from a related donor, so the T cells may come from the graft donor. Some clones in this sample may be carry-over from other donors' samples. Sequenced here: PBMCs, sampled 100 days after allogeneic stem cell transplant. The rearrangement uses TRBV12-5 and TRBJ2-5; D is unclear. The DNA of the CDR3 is TGTGCTAGTGGTTTGGGTGGGACCCAGTACTTC. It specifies CASGLGGTQYF.